This T cell receptor beta chain was observed in a study of blood T cell repertoires in COVID-19 (dated by TCRdb to about 2020). A note on the overall study: Collaborator samples came from the United States, Italy and Spain and covered acute and convalescent phases of COVID-19. The prospective study material was composed of cDNA or gDNA derived from T cells, B-cell-depleted T cells, or PBMCs. Subjects who had been exposed to COVID-19, were actively infected with it, or had recovered from it provided the deeply sampled blood TCRbeta repertoires that made up the dataset. The repertoires were made available in a free public database intended to serve as a resource for research on the immune response to SARS-CoV-2. The samples were drawn from two sources: the first 160 participants of the ongoing ImmuneRACE study, and over 950 subjects contributed by 6 global collaborators. Sample metadata almost always included a de-identified subject ID, COVID-19 status, age in years and sex. Where available, HLA class I and class II types were obtained from metadata supplied by the sample provider rather than from assay-based typing. Findings and caveats that apply to the study as a whole: Clinical and demographic metadata were provided uncurated, with the amount varying by source and participant.

Concerning this clone itself: The antigen it recognizes is unknown. No quality values exist for individual bases; no much larger clone is one base distant.

Whole blood was collected in K2EDTA tubes by collaborating institutions according to the institutions' own protocols. For TCRbeta analysis, collaborators shipped samples in one of three forms: frozen whole blood, isolated PBMCs, or DNA extracted from either of those sample types. The immunoSEQ Assay, a bias-controlled multiplex PCR, was used to amplify TCRbeta CDR3 regions from genomic DNA. On the study's bioinformatics: Within the assay, amplification of reference gene primers was used to estimate how many nucleated cells each sample contained. To quantify the absolute abundance of each unique TCRbeta CDR3 rearrangement, sequence reads were collapsed and filtered. For each sample, productive Simpson clonality was calculated as the square root of Simpson's diversity index over productive rearrangements. TCRdb limited this immuneACCESS table to in-frame rearrangements with V and J called. A share of clones is missing; checked studies link under half to unresolved V genes, and the rest is unexplained. V and J calls and clone size are those listed in that table; D and trimming were worked out from the DNA. The sample table shows approximately 69,000 clones, and 90% are seen once. Clones ranked in the top ten supply about 5% of the sample.

The clonotype comes from a man aged 45-65 years with acute or convalescent COVID-19. The sample consisted of peripheral blood.

The encoded CDR3 is CASGLVLTDSVGELFF. Here is the DNA: TGTGCTAGTGGTTTGGTTCTGACTGACTCGGTCGGGGAGCTGTTTTTT. The rearranged segments are TRBV12-5 and TRBJ2-2, with no confidently assigned D gene. The V and J ends are trimmed by 0 bases and 7 bases, leaving 15 bases between them. Sequences LGHNT (CDR1) and FRNRAP (CDR2) are obtained from the germline V gene. The CDR3 contains 16 residues, cysteine and phenylalanine counted. Solely the CDR3 DNA is kept, with 48 bases framed from the first base.